This note documents a single TCR beta chain sequence. Vbeta (60) and Jbeta (13) primers were used in the PCR. Produced via immunoSEQ multiplex PCR; TCRdb's table is partial and in-frame only. This sample has some 140,000 clones, with approximately 77% found just once. This entry is derived from a study of cytomegalovirus exposure and HLA in healthy donors. When sampled, the donors appeared nominally healthy, though they likely had unrecorded immune exposures. The CDR3 extends over 16 amino acids. Per germline, CDR1 SGHRS and CDR2 YFSETQ. Trimming took 7 bases from V and 8 from J, leaving 25 bases between them.

This chain connects TRBV5-1 to TRBJ2-1, with D perhaps TRBD2 (6 bases). Sequenced material: PBMCs. This sequence was found in a man in his thirties or forties in good health and CMV-seronegative. The CDR3 nucleotides read TGCGCCAGCCGCCCCACCCGGGACTCCTTGTTCGATGAGCAGTTCTTC. Its protein is CASRPTRDSLFDEQFF.